A single sample is the source of the 8 T cell receptor beta chains below, sequenced in a study of cytomegalovirus exposure and HLA in healthy donors. The table came from immunoSEQ multiplex PCR; TCRdb's copy has only in-frame clones and leaves some out. The data show over 250,000 clones, 75% to 90% seen once. Sequencing was done on a sample of PBMCs. Receptors were obtained from a woman aged 25 to 39 in good health and CMV-seropositive.

The rearrangement joins TRBV6-5 to TRBJ1-5; 8 positions match TRBD1. The V segment lost 6 bases and the J segment 5 bases; nucleotides outside the gene matches: 3. Germline V gene sequence: CDR1 MNHEY, CDR2 SVGAGI. The CDR3 extends over 13 amino acids. CDR3 sequence: CASSTGGHQPQHF. The CDR3 bases are TGTGCCAGCAGCACAGGGGGGCATCAGCCCCAGCATTTT.

The genes are TRBV11-1 and TRBJ2-7; D is uncertain. The V end was cut by 5 bases, the J end by 11 bases, with 19 bases between. In germline, CDR1 is SGHAT, CDR2 FQDESV (reference sequence). The CDR3 is 13 amino acids. For the CDR3, the DNA is TGTGCCAGCAGCCCGAGAGTGGGCAGGTCGGAGTACTTC. Protein sequence: CASSPRVGRSEYF.

The chain combines TRBV29-1 with TRBJ2-1; 8 bases match TRBD2. J gave up 2 bases and V 3 bases, and 9 bases lay outside the gene matches. Germline V CDR1 and CDR2: SQVTM, ANQGSEA. The CDR3 extends over 16 amino acids. CDR3 amino acids: CSVEGELAVTYNEQFF. The CDR3 nucleotides are TGCAGCGTTGAGGGGGAACTAGCGGTCACCTACAATGAGCAGTTCTTC.

The chain uses TRBV28 and TRBJ1-1, with D perhaps TRBD1 (6 bases). Trimming left V 2 bases short and J 1 base short, with 17 bases between. The V gene's germline CDR1 is MDHEN and CDR2 SYDVKM. CDR3 size: 17 residues. The CDR3 bases are TGTGCCAGCAGTTTAAGGATCCCCCAGGGGAAGAACACTGAAGCTTTCTTT. Encoded protein: CASSLRIPQGKNTEAFF.

There are many counts of this clone. The chain is built from TRBV29-1 and TRBJ2-7, with a possible D match to TRBD2 (6 bases). Per germline, CDR1 SQVTM and CDR2 ANQGSEA. The CDR3 extends over 14 amino acids. V lost 0 bases to trimming and J lost 3 bases, with 12 bases between them. This CDR3 is CSVEDGVGGYEQYF. The DNA for the CDR3 is TGCAGCGTTGAAGATGGGGTGGGGGGCTACGAGCAGTACTTC.

V is TRBV19 and J is TRBJ2-5; D gene uncertain. The CDR3 extends over 15 amino acids. V was pared by 10 bases and J by 5 bases, with 23 bases between. Germline V gives CDR1 LNHDA, CDR2 SQIVND (reference sequence). CDR3 sequence: CATRPDPLSWETQYF. Written as DNA, the CDR3 is TGTGCCACCAGACCGGACCCCCTAAGTTGGGAGACCCAGTACTTC.

This clone was detected only a few times. The chain carries TRBV30 and TRBJ1-1; D not resolved. The CDR3 length is 14 residues. CDR1 GTSNPN and CDR2 SVGIG come from the germline V gene (reference sequence). V lost 0 bases and J 4 bases, leaving 12 bases between the germline ends. The DNA of the CDR3 is TGTGCCTGGAGTGTTAGGCAGGCGAGCACTGAAGCTTTCTTT. As protein: CAWSVRQASTEAFF.

This clone appeared a few times. CDR3 protein: CASSPPIRTGELFF. The DNA for the CDR3 is TGTGCCAGCAGTCCCCCGATAAGGACCGGGGAGCTGTTTTTT. The chain is built from TRBV28 and TRBJ2-2; no definite D call. The CDR3 extends over 14 amino acids. Trimming shortened V by 5 bases and J by 5 bases, and 12 bases separated the two germline ends. Germline loops: CDR1 MDHEN, CDR2 SYDVKM.